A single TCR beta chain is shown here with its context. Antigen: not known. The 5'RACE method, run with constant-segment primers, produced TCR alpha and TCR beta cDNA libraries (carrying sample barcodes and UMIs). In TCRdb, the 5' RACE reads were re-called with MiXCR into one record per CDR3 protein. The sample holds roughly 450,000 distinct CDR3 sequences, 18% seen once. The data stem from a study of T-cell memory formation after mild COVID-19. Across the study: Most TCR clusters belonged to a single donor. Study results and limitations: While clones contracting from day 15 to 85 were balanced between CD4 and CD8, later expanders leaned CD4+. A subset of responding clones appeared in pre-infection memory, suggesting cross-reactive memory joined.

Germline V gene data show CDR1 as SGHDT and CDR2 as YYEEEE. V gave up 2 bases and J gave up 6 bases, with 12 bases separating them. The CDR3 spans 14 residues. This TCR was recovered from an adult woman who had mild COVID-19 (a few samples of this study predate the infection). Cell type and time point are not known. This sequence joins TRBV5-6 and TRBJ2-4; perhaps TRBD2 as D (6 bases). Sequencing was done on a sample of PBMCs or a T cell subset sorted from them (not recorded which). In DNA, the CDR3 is TGTGCCAGCAGCTTTAGGAGGGTTCTAAACATTCAGTACTTC. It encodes CASSFRRVLNIQYF. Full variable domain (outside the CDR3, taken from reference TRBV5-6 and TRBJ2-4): DAGVTQSPTHLIKTRGQQVTLRCSPKSGHDTVSWYQQALGQGPQFIFQYYEEEERQRGNFPDRFSGHQFPNYSSELNVNALLLGDSALYLCASSFRRVLNIQYFGAGTRLSVL.